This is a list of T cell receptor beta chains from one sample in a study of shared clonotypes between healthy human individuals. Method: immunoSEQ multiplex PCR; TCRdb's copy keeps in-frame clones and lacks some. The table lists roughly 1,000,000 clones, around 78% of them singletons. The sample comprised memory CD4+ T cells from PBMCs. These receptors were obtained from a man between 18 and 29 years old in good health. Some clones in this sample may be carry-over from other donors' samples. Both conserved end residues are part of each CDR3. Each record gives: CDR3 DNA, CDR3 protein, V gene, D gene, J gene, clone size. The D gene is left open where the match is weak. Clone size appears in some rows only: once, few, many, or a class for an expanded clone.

DNA: TGTGCCAGCAGCTTATTTTCAGAGACCCAGTACTTC
CDR3: CASSLFSETQYF
V: TRBV7-2
D: -
J: TRBJ2-5
size: -

DNA: TGTGCCAGTAGTATGAACGGGAACACCGGGGAGCTGTTTTTT
CDR3: CASSMNGNTGELFF
V: TRBV19
D: -
J: TRBJ2-2
size: -

DNA: TGCGCCAGCAGCTTGGGGTTGGAGCAGTTCTTC
CDR3: CASSLGLEQFF
V: TRBV5-1
D: -
J: TRBJ2-1
size: once

DNA: TGTGCCAGCAGTGAAGCGGGCGTGAACACTGAAGCTTTCTTT
CDR3: CASSEAGVNTEAFF
V: TRBV2
D: -
J: TRBJ1-1
size: -

DNA: TGTGCCAGCAGCCCGGGACTAGTGGTCAATGAGCAGTTCTTC
CDR3: CASSPGLVVNEQFF
V: TRBV4-2
D: TRBD2
J: TRBJ2-1
size: -

DNA: TGTGCCAGCAGTCCCGAGACTAGCGGGAGCAGTGAGCAGTTCTTC
CDR3: CASSPETSGSSEQFF
V: TRBV2
D: TRBD2
J: TRBJ2-1
size: -

DNA: TGCAGCGTTGTTGAGACAGGGATGGACGAGCAGTACTTC
CDR3: CSVVETGMDEQYF
V: TRBV29-1
D: TRBD1
J: TRBJ2-7
size: few

DNA: TGTGCCAGCATTAGAGCCTACCGGAGCACTGAAGCTTTCTTT
CDR3: CASIRAYRSTEAFF
V: TRBV27
D: -
J: TRBJ1-1
size: -

DNA: TGTGCCAGCAGGCGGGGGGAAGATGGCTACACCTTC
CDR3: CASRRGEDGYTF
V: TRBV6-6
D: -
J: TRBJ1-2
size: -

DNA: TGTGCCAGCAGCCTCTGGCAGGGGGCGGTCGGGGAGCTGTTTTTT
CDR3: CASSLWQGAVGELFF
V: TRBV5-4
D: TRBD1
J: TRBJ2-2
size: -

DNA: TGTGCCAGCAGCTTCGCCACCGGACGTACTGAAGCTTTCTTT
CDR3: CASSFATGRTEAFF
V: TRBV11-1
D: -
J: TRBJ1-1
size: -

DNA: TGTGCCAGCAGCTATACAGGGGTAGGCACTGAAGCTTTCTTT
CDR3: CASSYTGVGTEAFF
V: TRBV11-2
D: TRBD1
J: TRBJ1-1
size: -

DNA: TGTGCCAGCAGTGACAGGGGTGGGTTCACTGAAGCTTTCTTT
CDR3: CASSDRGGFTEAFF
V: TRBV6-5
D: TRBD1
J: TRBJ1-1
size: -

DNA: TGTGCCAGCAGCTCACAGGGGGTCGGGACTGAAGCTTTCTTT
CDR3: CASSSQGVGTEAFF
V: TRBV7-3
D: TRBD1
J: TRBJ1-1
size: -

DNA: TGTGCCAGCAGCTGGCATTTTAGTTACGAGCAGTACTTC
CDR3: CASSWHFSYEQYF
V: TRBV7-9
D: -
J: TRBJ2-7
size: few

DNA: TGTGCCTGGGGGTCTTACTCCTACGAGCAGTACTTC
CDR3: CAWGSYSYEQYF
V: TRBV30
D: -
J: TRBJ2-7
size: -

DNA: TGTGCCAGCAGTTATGGTCAGGGCTCCTATGGCTACACCTTC
CDR3: CASSYGQGSYGYTF
V: TRBV28
D: -
J: TRBJ1-2
size: -

DNA: TGTGCCAGCACATGGGGGGGTGGAAGGCAGCCCCAGCATTTT
CDR3: CASTWGGGRQPQHF
V: TRBV2
D: -
J: TRBJ1-5
size: -

DNA: TGTGCCAGCAGCGAAGTGGTGTACACAGATACGCAGTATTTT
CDR3: CASSEVVYTDTQYF
V: TRBV7-2
D: -
J: TRBJ2-3
size: -

DNA: TGTGCCAGCAGCGTAAAGAGCGGGGTGGGCTCCTACGAGCAGTACTTC
CDR3: CASSVKSGVGSYEQYF
V: TRBV7-9
D: TRBD2
J: TRBJ2-7
size: few

DNA: TGCGCCAGCAGCTCTCAGGGGGGTAACACTGAAGCTTTCTTT
CDR3: CASSSQGGNTEAFF
V: TRBV5-1
D: TRBD1
J: TRBJ1-1
size: once

DNA: TGTGCCTGGAGCACGGGGTACAGCCAAAAAGAGACCCAGTACTTC
CDR3: CAWSTGYSQKETQYF
V: TRBV30
D: -
J: TRBJ2-5
size: -

DNA: TGTGCCAGCAGCTTTACCTACAGGGGTACTGAAGCTTTCTTT
CDR3: CASSFTYRGTEAFF
V: TRBV7-9
D: TRBD1
J: TRBJ1-1
size: -

DNA: TGTGCCAGCAGCGCCAGACTAGCGAGGGGTGGGGAGACCCAGTACTTC
CDR3: CASSARLARGGETQYF
V: TRBV9
D: TRBD2
J: TRBJ2-5
size: -

DNA: TGTGCCAGCAGTCCAAATAACTATGGCTACACCTTC
CDR3: CASSPNNYGYTF
V: TRBV28
D: -
J: TRBJ1-2
size: many

DNA: TGCAGTGGGACTAGCGCCTACGAGCAGTACTTC
CDR3: CSGTSAYEQYF
V: TRBV20-1
D: TRBD2
J: TRBJ2-7
size: -

DNA: TGTGCCAGCAGTGATGGAATCGGGTCCGAGTACTTC
CDR3: CASSDGIGSEYF
V: TRBV25-1
D: -
J: TRBJ2-4
size: few

DNA: TGTGCCAGCAGCTCCAGCGCCGGGCTAAACACCATATATTTT
CDR3: CASSSSAGLNTIYF
V: TRBV7-8
D: -
J: TRBJ1-3
size: -

DNA: TGTGCCAGTAGTCGGGACGGGAAGGTTTTCGAGCAGTACTTC
CDR3: CASSRDGKVFEQYF
V: TRBV19
D: -
J: TRBJ2-7
size: once

DNA: TGCGCCAGCAGCTTGGGCCTTCCCGGGGAGACCCAGTACTTC
CDR3: CASSLGLPGETQYF
V: TRBV5-1
D: -
J: TRBJ2-5
size: many

DNA: TGTGCCAGCAGCTCCATAGTCGGAGGGACTTTCCACGAGCAGTACTTC
CDR3: CASSSIVGGTFHEQYF
V: TRBV11-2
D: -
J: TRBJ2-7
size: -